The sequence of this T cell receptor beta chain was determined in a study of T cells in Graves' hyperthyroidism and ophthalmopathy. The CDR3 is 16 amino acids. V lost 4 bases, J lost 7 bases, and 20 bases lay in between. Germline values: CDR1 SGHTS, CDR2 YDEGEE. In this sample, this clonotype turned up many times. Amplified regions were TCR beta CDR3 sequences from RNA transcripts. TCR CDR3 underwent first-round RT-PCR with the HTBI primer set. One entry per CDR3 protein results from TCRdb running MiXCR on the multiplex PCR reads. Among 200,000 to 250,000 distinct CDR3 sequences listed, around 17% were seen once.

The origin of this receptor is a middle-aged man with Graves' hyperthyroidism. The rearrangement uses TRBV5-8 and TRBJ1-4; perhaps TRBD1 as D (5 bases). The sequenced material came from blood. DNA of the CDR3: TGTGCCAGCAGCCCAATGGTGGAGGGGCGCAGTGAAAAACTGTTTTTT. It yields the protein CASSPMVEGRSEKLFF.